Sequencing of this T cell receptor beta chain was carried out in a study of technical replicates of blood from several donors. Germline V gives CDR1 ENHRY, CDR2 SYGVKD. Unmatched junction bases numbered 3, after V lost 6 bases and J lost 5 bases. CDR3 size: 13 residues. Generated by immunoSEQ multiplex PCR, the TCRdb table keeps only in-frame clones and is missing some. The repertoire includes tens of thousands of clones, roughly 96% of them detected once, and approximately 0.24% sits in the top ten. This TCR was sampled from a human donor in good health. This rearrangement joins TRBV10-3 to TRBJ2-1, with TRBD1 matching over 8 bases. Input material: T cells isolated from PBMCs. The CDR3, as DNA: TGTGCCATCAGCGCGACAGGGGACAATGAGCAGTTCTTC. It translates to CAISATGDNEQFF.